This T cell receptor (beta chain) was documented in a study of Graves' ophthalmopathy and Graves' hyperthyroidism. On the study more broadly: Researchers classed hyperthyroidism as stable given no ophthalmopathy within 18 months of follow-up.

Broader study findings: Blood also held most thyroid clonotypes expanded above 0.001 frequency.

The CDR3 spans 13 residues. Trimming left V 7 bases short and J 5 bases short, with 17 bases between. Per germline, CDR1 SQVTM and CDR2 ANQGSEA. This clonotype was seen repeatedly, ten times or more. Its antigen is still unknown. Amplifying from RNA transcripts, the study obtained TCR beta CDR3 regions. RT-PCR was first run with HTBI primers, then multiplex PCR in a second round. Via MiXCR, TCRdb re-called the multiplex PCR reads, giving one row per CDR3 protein. The data contain over a million distinct CDR3 sequences, about two fifths of them singletons. This sequence was found in an adult man with Graves' hyperthyroidism. The genes are TRBV29-1 and TRBJ1-2; D uncertain. The sequencing sample was made of peripheral blood or thyroid tissue (not recorded which). This CDR3 reads CSESEPESYGYTF. In DNA, the CDR3 is TGCAGCGAATCCGAACCCGAGTCATATGGCTACACCTTC.